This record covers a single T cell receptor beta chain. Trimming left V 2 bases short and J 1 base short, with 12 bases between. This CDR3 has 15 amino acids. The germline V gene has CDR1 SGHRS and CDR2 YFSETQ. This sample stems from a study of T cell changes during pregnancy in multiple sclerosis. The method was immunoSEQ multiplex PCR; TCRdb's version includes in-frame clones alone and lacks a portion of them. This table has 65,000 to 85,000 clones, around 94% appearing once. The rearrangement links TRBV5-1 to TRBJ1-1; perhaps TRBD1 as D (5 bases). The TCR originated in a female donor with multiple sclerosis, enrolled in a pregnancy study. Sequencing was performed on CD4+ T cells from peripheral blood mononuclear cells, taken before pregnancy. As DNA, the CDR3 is TGCGCCAGCAGCTTCTCGACAGTCGGGAACACTGAAGCTTTCTTT. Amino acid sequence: CASSFSTVGNTEAFF.